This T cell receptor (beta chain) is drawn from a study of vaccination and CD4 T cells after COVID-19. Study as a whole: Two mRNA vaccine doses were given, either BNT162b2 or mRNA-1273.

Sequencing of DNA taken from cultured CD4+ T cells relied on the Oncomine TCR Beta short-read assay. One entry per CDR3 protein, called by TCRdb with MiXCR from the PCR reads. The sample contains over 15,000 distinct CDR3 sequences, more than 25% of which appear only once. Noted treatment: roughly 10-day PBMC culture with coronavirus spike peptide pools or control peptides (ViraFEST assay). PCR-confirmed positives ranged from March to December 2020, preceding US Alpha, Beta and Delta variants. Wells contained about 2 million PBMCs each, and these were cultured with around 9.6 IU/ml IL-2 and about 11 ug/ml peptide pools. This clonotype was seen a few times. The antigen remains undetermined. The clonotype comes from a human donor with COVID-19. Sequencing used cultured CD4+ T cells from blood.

The CDR3 region has the DNA TGTGCCAGCAGTTACGGGGGGCCTGGGGATCAGCCCCAGCATTTT. Translation gives CASSYGGPGDQPQHF. This chain connects TRBV6-5 to TRBJ1-5, with D possibly matching TRBD1 (6 bases). The V end was cut by 2 bases, the J end by 5 bases, with 13 bases between. This CDR3 is 15 amino acids long. Germline V gene data show CDR1 as MNHEY and CDR2 as SVGAGI.